These 23 T cell receptor beta chains originate from one sample sequenced in a study of glioma-infiltrating T cells after dendritic cell vaccination. Measured with immunoSEQ multiplex PCR; TCRdb has only the in-frame clones, and not every one. In the table there are approximately 67,000 clones, about 86% of which are singletons. The sample in question was blood, obtained before dendritic cell vaccination. Receptors originate from a human donor with glioblastoma.

The chain has TRBV30 and TRBJ1-2; the match to TRBD1 covers 9 bases. The CDR3 extends over 14 amino acids. Trimming took 4 bases from V and 5 from J; bases not matched to a gene: 8. The germline CDR1 and CDR2 sequences are GTSNPN and SVGIG (reference sequence). Written as DNA, the CDR3 is TGTGCCTGGAACGGACAGGGGAGTAGGTATGGCTACACCTTC. Amino acid sequence: CAWNGQGSRYGYTF.

CDR3 in amino acids: CASSPGTSGDGETQYF. CDR3 bases: TGTGCCAGCAGCCCTGGGACTAGCGGGGATGGGGAGACCCAGTACTTC. The rearrangement uses TRBV11-2 and TRBJ2-5; 13 positions agree with TRBD2. The CDR3 totals 16 residues. CDR1 is SGHAT, CDR2 FQNNGV, per germline. The V segment lost 5 bases and the J segment 5 bases; nucleotides outside the gene matches: 8.

The chain uses TRBV5-6 and TRBJ1-5, with D maybe TRBD1 (6 bases). Trimming pared 5 bases from V and 6 bases from J, leaving 12 bases between. The CDR3 spans 13 residues. Germline values: CDR1 SGHDT, CDR2 YYEEEE. CDR3 protein: CASSFEQGQPQHF. The DNA of the CDR3 is TGTGCCAGCAGTTTCGAACAGGGTCAGCCCCAGCATTTT.

The chain combines TRBV12-5 with TRBJ2-7; D ambiguous. The germline gives CDR1 LGHNT, CDR2 FRNRAP. Trimming pared 1 base from V and 4 bases from J, leaving 8 bases between. CDR3 size: 13 residues. In DNA form, the CDR3 reads TGTGCTAGTGGTTTGGGCGATTCATACGAGCAGTACTTC. This codes for CASGLGDSYEQYF.

This chain connects TRBV7-2 to TRBJ2-7; TRBD1 matches at 7 bases. The J segment lost 0 bases and the V segment lost 0 bases, leaving 5 bases of the junction unmatched. Germline V lookup: CDR1 SGHTA, CDR2 FQGNSA. The CDR3 is 16 residues long. CDR3 region: CASSLAHGTASYEQYF. In nucleotides, the CDR3 is TGTGCCAGCAGCTTAGCGCACGGGACAGCCTCCTACGAGCAGTACTTC.

This sequence joins TRBV20-1 and TRBJ1-1, with D possibly matching TRBD1 (5 bases). CDR1 is DFQATT and CDR2 is SNEGSKA in the germline V gene (reference sequence). V was pared by 4 bases and J by 11 bases, with 14 bases between. The CDR3 spans 11 residues. CDR3 protein: CSANLGGVAFF. The CDR3 DNA follows: TGCAGTGCTAATTTGGGGGGGGTTGCTTTCTTT.

The rearrangement joins TRBV6-1 to TRBJ2-2, with D perhaps TRBD2 (6 bases). The CDR3 has 14 amino acids. CDR1 is MNHNS, CDR2 SASEGT, per germline. V gave up 2 bases and J gave up 4 bases, with 8 bases separating them. CDR3 loop: CASSEQGGTGELFF. CDR3 bases: TGTGCCAGCAGTGAACAGGGAGGCACCGGGGAGCTGTTTTTT.

The rearrangement joins TRBV4-2 to TRBJ1-6; perhaps TRBD1 as D (5 bases). With 0 bases removed from V and 7 bases from J, the gap between germline ends came to 13 bases. CDR1 is LGHNA, CDR2 YNFKEQ, per germline. This CDR3 contains 16 residues. The DNA for the CDR3 is TGTGCCAGCAGCCAAGAACCCAGGGTGGGAAATTCACCCCTCCACTTT. Amino acids: CASSQEPRVGNSPLHF.

This clone came up a few times. This chain connects TRBV4-1 to TRBJ1-6; D uncertain. V was cut by 2 bases and J by 7 bases, with 12 bases left in between. Germline V lookup: CDR1 MGHRA, CDR2 YSYEKL. The CDR3 covers 15 residues. CDR3 residues: CASSQIWEANSPLHF. The CDR3 DNA reads as TGCGCCAGCAGCCAAATCTGGGAGGCAAATTCACCCCTCCACTTT.

The chain couples TRBV7-6 to TRBJ2-3, with a tentative D call TRBD2 (6 bases). The CDR3 sequence is 16 residues long. The germline CDR1 and CDR2 sequences are SGHVS and FNYEAQ. With 1 base removed from V and 2 bases from J, the gap between germline ends came to 13 bases. The CDR3 sequence: CASSLDSGGNTDTQYF. The CDR3 DNA reads TGTGCCAGCAGCTTAGATTCGGGCGGGAACACAGATACGCAGTATTTT.

V usage is TRBV6-4 and J usage is TRBJ2-3; 9 nucleotides align to TRBD2. This CDR3 is built from 15 residues. V gave up 2 bases and J gave up 5 bases; unmatched junction bases: 5. Germline V gives CDR1 MRHNA, CDR2 SNTAGT. In DNA, the CDR3 is TGTGCCAGCAGTGACACTGCGGGGGGGCTAGATACGCAGTATTTT. It translates to CASSDTAGGLDTQYF.

The chain couples TRBV27 to TRBJ2-2, with 9 bases identical to TRBD1. The CDR3 runs 14 residues. Looked up from germline, CDR1 is MNHEY and CDR2 is SMNVEV (reference sequence). Germline trimming cut 5 bases from V and 5 bases from J; bases unmatched to any gene: 3. The CDR3: CASSPGTGTGELFF. The CDR3 DNA reads TGTGCCAGCAGTCCCGGGACAGGGACCGGGGAGCTGTTTTTT.

The CDR3, as DNA: TGTGCCAGTAGACAGGGCCAGTACACTGAAGCTTTCTTT. As protein: CASRQGQYTEAFF. The chain couples TRBV21-1 to TRBJ1-1; the table's D call TRBD1 went unverified against the DNA. TRBV21-1 is an annotated pseudogene. The CDR3 sequence is 13 residues long.

The chain links TRBV30 to TRBJ1-6, with TRBD1 matching 7 bases. After removal of 8 bases from V and 7 bases from J, the junction contained 5 bases not matched to a gene. The CDR3 spans 12 residues. Germline V CDR1 and CDR2: GTSNPN, SVGIG (reference sequence). CDR3 coding DNA: TGTGCCGGCGGGACAGACAATTCACCCCTCCACTTT. It is translated as CAGGTDNSPLHF.

The chain couples TRBV27 to TRBJ1-6; D is ambiguous. The CDR3 length is 14 residues. Looked up from germline, CDR1 is MNHEY and CDR2 is SMNVEV (reference sequence). Trimming shortened V by 5 bases and J by 0 bases, and 5 bases separated the two germline ends. CDR3: CASSLSSYNSPLHF. CDR3 in DNA: TGTGCCAGCAGTCTAAGCTCCTATAATTCACCCCTCCACTTT.

In its sample, this clone was seen a few times. The rearrangement joins TRBV6-1 to TRBJ2-7; tentative D call: TRBD2 (6 bases). Trimming left V 5 bases short and J 3 bases short, with 14 bases between. This CDR3 comprises 14 residues. Germline assignment: CDR1 MNHNS and CDR2 SASEGT. The CDR3 bases are TGTGCCAGCAGTTGGGGGGACGGTGGCTACGAGCAGTACTTC. Residues: CASSWGDGGYEQYF.

The J gene is TRBJ2-1, the V gene TRBV9, with a possible D match to TRBD2 (7 bases). The V end lost 0 bases, the J end lost 1 base, and 14 bases lay between the germline ends. Germline V gives CDR1 SGDLS, CDR2 YYNGEE. This CDR3 spans 17 amino acids. The CDR3 here is CASSVGGGGESYNEQFF. DNA for the CDR3: TGTGCCAGCAGCGTAGGAGGGGGAGGGGAATCCTACAATGAGCAGTTCTTC. Filled out from reference TRBV9 and TRBJ2-1, the complete variable domain reads DSGVTQTPKHLITATGQRVTLRCSPRSGDLSVYWYQQSLDQGLQFLIQYYNGEERAKGNILERFSAQQFPDLHSELNLSSLELGDSALYFCASSVGGGGESYNEQFFGPGTRLTVL.

The chain is built from TRBV13 and TRBJ1-2; 8 bases match TRBD1. V was clipped by 7 bases and J by 6 bases; unmatched bases: 7. CDR3 length equals 13 residues. The V gene's germline CDR1 is PRHDT and CDR2 FYEKMQ (reference sequence). The CDR3 sequence is CASTQDRDHGYTF. CDR3 DNA sequence: TGTGCCAGCACCCAGGACAGGGATCATGGCTACACCTTC.

CDR3 loop: CASSAQGSYNEQFF. CDR3 sequence (DNA): TGTGCCAGCAGTGCCCAGGGGTCTTACAATGAGCAGTTCTTC. The chain is built from TRBV2 and TRBJ2-1; TRBD1 might be the D (6 bases). Germline loops: CDR1 SNHLY, CDR2 FYNNEI. This CDR3 is built from 14 residues. The V gene lost 4 bases and the J gene lost 4 bases, with 11 bases spanning the gap.

The V and J genes are TRBV6-6 and TRBJ1-2, with a possible D match to TRBD1 (6 bases). The V end was cut by 5 bases, the J end by 4 bases, with 14 bases between. The CDR3 runs 14 residues. Germline assignment: CDR1 MNHNY and CDR2 SVGAGI (reference sequence). CDR3 DNA: TGTGCCAGCAGTCCGACAGGAAGCGTCTATGGCTACACCTTC. It yields the protein CASSPTGSVYGYTF.

The chain is built from TRBV4-3 and TRBJ2-7; the D gene is possibly TRBD1 (5 bases). V dropped 0 bases and J dropped 3 bases, with 12 bases sitting between them. Looked up from germline, CDR1 is LGHNA and CDR2 is YSLEER. The CDR3 is 15 residues long. Here the CDR3 reads CASSQDPATVYEQYF. CDR3 coding DNA: TGCGCCAGCAGCCAAGACCCCGCGACAGTCTACGAGCAGTACTTC.

The chain combines TRBV7-9 with TRBJ2-3; the match to TRBD1 covers 10 bases. The junction had 4 bases not matched to a gene; V was cut back by 3 bases and J by 7 bases. The CDR3 length is 14 residues. Per the germline V gene, CDR1 is SEHNR and CDR2 is FQNEAQ (reference sequence). CDR3 bases: TGTGCCAGCAGCTTCCGACAGGGGGCGCATACGCAGTATTTT. It encodes CASSFRQGAHTQYF. Based on the CDR3 plus reference TRBV7-9 and TRBJ2-3, the full variable domain is DTGVSQNPRHKITKRGQNVTFRCDPISEHNRLYWYRQTLGQGPEFLTYFQNEAQLEKSRLLSDRFSAERPKGSFSTLEIQRTEQGDSAMYLCASSFRQGAHTQYFGPGTRLTVL.

This chain uses TRBV2 with TRBJ1-1; 9 positions agree with TRBD1. The CDR3 totals 13 residues. Germline loops: CDR1 SNHLY, CDR2 FYNNEI. Unmatched junction bases numbered 8, after V lost 8 bases and J lost 7 bases. This chain's CDR3 is CASYRDRDYEAFF. The CDR3 region has the DNA TGTGCCAGCTACCGGGACAGGGACTATGAAGCTTTCTTT.